A single sample gave rise to the 27 T cell receptor beta chains below, sequenced in a study of blood T cell repertoires in COVID-19. TCRdb's copy holds only in-frame clones and misses some; the assay was immunoSEQ multiplex PCR. The table has approximately 290,000 clones, over 75% seen once. Sequenced input: PBMCs or T cells enriched from blood (not recorded which). These receptors were taken from a woman between 25 and 40 years old who had recovered from COVID-19.

The V and J genes are TRBV4-2 and TRBJ2-5; a possible D gene is TRBD2 (6 bases). This CDR3 region has 18 residues. Germline values: CDR1 LGHNA, CDR2 YNFKEQ. The V and J ends lost 0 bases and 0 bases respectively, with 17 bases between them. The CDR3 DNA follows: TGTGCCAGCAGCCAAGATAGTCAGGCGGGACTTTACCAAGAGACCCAGTACTTC. Amino acid sequence: CASSQDSQAGLYQETQYF.

The chain has TRBV20-1 and TRBJ1-1; D is unclear. Germline V CDR1 and CDR2: DFQATT, SNEGSKA (reference sequence). The V end was cut by 7 bases, the J end by 1 base, with 7 bases between. This CDR3 contains 11 residues. CDR3 sequence reads: CSVPQNTEAFF. The CDR3 DNA sequence: TGCAGTGTCCCCCAGAACACTGAAGCTTTCTTT.

The CDR3 coding sequence is TGTGCCAGCAGCCAAGATCGGGGGGAAACAGCGGACTATGGCTACACCTTC. Translating gives CASSQDRGETADYGYTF. This chain links TRBV3-1 (or the pseudogene TRBV3-2) with TRBJ1-2; tentatively, D is TRBD1 (5 bases). Trimming removed 0 bases at V and 3 bases at J, with 17 bases between. This CDR3 comprises 17 residues. Germline CDR1 LGHDT, CDR2 YNNKEL (reference sequence).

The chain uses TRBV9 and TRBJ2-1, with 8 bases aligning to TRBD2. Trimming cost V 3 bases and J 3 bases; bases outside gene matches: 8. CDR1 is SGDLS and CDR2 is YYNGEE in the germline V gene. The CDR3 runs to 16 residues. The CDR3 spells CASSAAPGLDYNEQFF. Written as DNA, the CDR3 is TGTGCCAGCAGCGCAGCACCGGGACTAGACTACAATGAGCAGTTCTTC.

The chain is built from TRBV27 and TRBJ2-7; TRBD1 matches at 9 bases. There are 15 residues in the CDR3. Per germline, CDR1 MNHEY and CDR2 SMNVEV (reference sequence). Trimming cost V 4 bases and J 4 bases; bases outside gene matches: 8. CDR3 in DNA: TGTGCCAGCAGTTCGAGGACAGGGGTTACGTACGAGCAGTACTTC. It is translated as CASSSRTGVTYEQYF.

The genes are TRBV4-1 and TRBJ2-1, with D perhaps TRBD2 (5 bases). The CDR3 totals 13 residues. V shed 4 bases and J shed 9 bases, with 13 bases lying between them. Germline loops: CDR1 MGHRA, CDR2 YSYEKL. The CDR3 DNA reads as TGCGCCAGCAGCCTTCCCGGGATGGTTGAGCAGTTCTTC. This sequence encodes CASSLPGMVEQFF.

This clone came up once. The rearrangement uses TRBV18 and TRBJ2-1; possible D gene TRBD2, 6 bases. Germline lookup yields CDR1 KGHSH and CDR2 LQKENI. CDR3 length equals 15 residues. Between the trimmed V and J ends, which lost 6 bases and 3 bases, there was a span of 15 bases. As DNA, the CDR3 is TGTGCCAGCTCGAACAAGCAGGGAGGCTACAATGAGCAGTTCTTC. It yields the protein CASSNKQGGYNEQFF. Full variable domain (outside the CDR3, taken from reference TRBV18 and TRBJ2-1): NAGVMQNPRHLVRRRGQEARLRCSPMKGHSHVYWYRQLPEEGLKFMVYLQKENIIDESGMPKERFSAEFPKEGPSILRIQQVVRGDSAAYFCASSNKQGGYNEQFFGPGTRLTVL.

The rearrangement joins TRBV4-2 to TRBJ1-6; D gene unclear. Germline V CDR1 and CDR2: LGHNA, YNFKEQ. Trimming took 3 bases from V and 0 from J, leaving 3 bases between them. The CDR3 spans 14 residues. The CDR3 DNA reads TGTGCCAGCAGCCACGGCTCCTATAATTCACCCCTCCACTTT. This gives the protein CASSHGSYNSPLHF.

V usage is TRBV6-4 and J usage is TRBJ1-1; maybe TRBD1 (5 bases). The CDR3 loop spans 14 amino acids. Trimming shortened V by 5 bases and J by 4 bases, and 14 bases separated the two germline ends. Germline V gives CDR1 MRHNA, CDR2 SNTAGT. In nucleotides, the CDR3 is TGTGCCAGCAGTTTTATGGCGGGGGGCACTGAAGCTTTCTTT. Translation: CASSFMAGGTEAFF.

This clone was picked up a small number of times. This rearrangement joins TRBV19 to TRBJ2-2; TRBD2 matches at 8 bases. Germline V gene sequence: CDR1 LNHDA, CDR2 SQIVND (reference sequence). Unmatched junction bases numbered 2, after V lost 2 bases and J lost 0 bases. The CDR3 consists of 16 residues. CDR3 protein: CASSIRLAPNTGELFF. DNA of the CDR3: TGTGCCAGTAGTATACGACTAGCGCCGAACACCGGGGAGCTGTTTTTT.

The CDR3 DNA follows: TGTGCCAGCACTCAAGGGGGGGCGCGCACTGAAGCTTTCTTT. Its translation: CASTQGGARTEAFF. The chain employs TRBV28 and TRBJ1-1, with D perhaps matching TRBD1 (6 bases). Germline V CDR1 and CDR2: MDHEN, SYDVKM. This CDR3 is built from 14 residues. V was trimmed by 7 bases and J by 4 bases, leaving 16 bases between them. Filled out from reference TRBV28 and TRBJ1-1, the complete variable domain reads DVKVTQSSRYLVKRTGEKVFLECVQDMDHENMFWYRQDPGLGLRLIYFSYDVKMKEKGDIPEGYSVSREKKERFSLILESASTNQTSMYLCASTQGGARTEAFFGQGTRLTVV.

The rearrangement joins TRBV25-1 to TRBJ2-1; TRBD2 might be the D (6 bases). V was pared by 1 base and J by 9 bases, with 16 bases between. Germline V gene data show CDR1 as MGHDK and CDR2 as SYGVNS. The CDR3 totals 15 residues. CDR3 sequence: CASSEWVGREGEQFF. The CDR3 bases are TGTGCCAGCAGTGAATGGGTCGGGAGAGAGGGTGAGCAGTTCTTC.

The chain is built from TRBV5-1 and TRBJ2-5; TRBD1 matches at 8 bases. CDR3 length: 15 residues. Germline-derived CDR1 and CDR2 are SGHRS and YFSETQ. V lost 1 base to trimming and J lost 5 bases; unmatched junction nucleotides: 7. CDR3: CASSLSAGGSETQYF. The CDR3 region has the DNA TGCGCCAGCAGCTTGTCGGCAGGGGGCTCGGAGACCCAGTACTTC.

Here the CDR3 reads CASSYGPGSNQPQHF. In DNA form, the CDR3 reads TGTGCCAGCAGTTACGGCCCAGGGAGCAATCAGCCCCAGCATTTT. This chain uses TRBV6-5 with TRBJ1-5; possible D gene TRBD1, 5 bases. V lost 2 bases and J 1 base, leaving 9 bases between the germline ends. Germline V gene sequence: CDR1 MNHEY, CDR2 SVGAGI. The CDR3 runs to 15 residues.

This clone appeared a few times. The V gene is TRBV24-1, the J gene TRBJ2-5; 7 nucleotides agree with TRBD2. The CDR3 spans 13 residues. Germline values: CDR1 KGHDR, CDR2 SFDVKD. V gave up 6 bases and J gave up 1 base; unmatched junction bases: 1. DNA of the CDR3: TGTGCCACCAGTCTAGCGGCCCAAGAGACCCAGTACTTC. Protein sequence: CATSLAAQETQYF.

This sequence joins TRBV7-9 and TRBJ2-4, with D perhaps TRBD1 (5 bases). Trimming took off 5 bases at V and 2 bases at J, with 13 bases between the two ends. This CDR3 has 15 residues. CDR1 is SEHNR, CDR2 FQNEAQ, per germline (reference sequence). CDR3 loop: CASSPTTDPKNIQYF. The CDR3 DNA reads as TGTGCCAGCAGCCCGACGACAGATCCCAAAAACATTCAGTACTTC.

The chain joins TRBV27 to TRBJ2-5; 10 bases fit TRBD2. The CDR3 is 15 amino acids. Germline V gives CDR1 MNHEY, CDR2 SMNVEV (reference sequence). J was trimmed by 2 bases and V by 3 bases; bases with no gene match: 3. The CDR3 spells CASSFASGGQETQYF. CDR3 coding DNA: TGTGCCAGCAGTTTCGCTAGCGGGGGACAAGAGACCCAGTACTTC.

V usage is TRBV29-1 and J usage is TRBJ1-1; D is ambiguous. This CDR3 region has 15 residues. Trimming shortened V by 4 bases and J by 4 bases, and 19 bases separated the two germline ends. The germline gives CDR1 SQVTM, CDR2 ANQGSEA. CDR3 sequence (DNA): TGCAGCGTTGGGGCCGGTAGTTTGGCAGGCACTGAAGCTTTCTTT. The encoded protein is CSVGAGSLAGTEAFF. Full variable domain (rest looked up from reference TRBV29-1 and TRBJ1-1): SAVISQKPSRDICQRGTSLTIQCQVDSQVTMMFWYRQQPGQSLTLIATANQGSEATYESGFVIDKFPISRPNLTFSTLTVSNMSPEDSSIYLCSVGAGSLAGTEAFFGQGTRLTVV.

The chain links TRBV12-3 or TRBV12-4 to TRBJ1-3; D call uncertain. V lost 5 bases and J 5 bases, leaving 10 bases between the germline ends. The CDR3 is made up of 13 amino acids. CDR3 coding DNA: TGTGCCAGCAGTGCGAGGTTTAGAAACACCATATATTTT. Residues: CASSARFRNTIYF.

The rearrangement joins TRBV27 to TRBJ1-1; no clear D gene. Trimming left V 0 bases short and J 1 base short, with 9 bases between. This CDR3 is built from 15 residues. Germline V CDR1 and CDR2: MNHEY, SMNVEV (reference sequence). The CDR3 nucleotides are TGTGCCAGCAGTTTATCCCTACAGTGGAACACTGAAGCTTTCTTT. It is translated as CASSLSLQWNTEAFF.

The genes are TRBV19 and TRBJ2-7, with D possibly TRBD1 on 5 matching bases. The CDR3 has 15 amino acids. V was pared by 4 bases and J by 3 bases, with 16 bases between. Germline V lookup: CDR1 LNHDA, CDR2 SQIVND (reference sequence). In DNA form, the CDR3 reads TGTGCCAGTAGTACGACAGCGCTCTCCCTCTACGAGCAGTACTTC. This codes for CASSTTALSLYEQYF.

This clone occurred a few times. This chain connects TRBV6-5 to TRBJ1-2; D is ambiguous. The CDR3 totals 16 residues. Germline loops: CDR1 MNHEY, CDR2 SVGAGI. Trimming stripped 0 bases from V and 3 bases from J, with 14 bases between. The CDR3 loop is CASSYSKGGEDYGYTF. CDR3 DNA sequence: TGTGCCAGCAGTTACTCGAAGGGAGGAGAAGACTATGGCTACACCTTC.

The chain recombines TRBV4-2 with TRBJ2-3; perhaps TRBD1 as D (6 bases). This CDR3 has 15 amino acids. The V end was cut by 1 base, the J end by 0 bases, with 8 bases between. The germline gives CDR1 LGHNA, CDR2 YNFKEQ. DNA of the CDR3: TGTGCCAGCAGCCAAGGACAGGATAGCACAGATACGCAGTATTTT. Amino acid sequence: CASSQGQDSTDTQYF.

This clone occurred once. The V call is TRBV5-4, the J call TRBJ2-7; D is undetermined. Germline V gives CDR1 SGHNT, CDR2 YYREEE (reference sequence). The CDR3 has 13 residues. V was trimmed by 1 base and J by 1 base, leaving 6 bases between them. The CDR3 DNA sequence: TGTGCCAGCAGCTTGAGAGTTTCCTACGAGCAGTACTTC. Translation gives CASSLRVSYEQYF.

The gene calls are TRBV4-1 and TRBJ1-6, with D unresolved. CDR3 length: 15 amino acids. V was pared by 4 bases and J by 7 bases, with 14 bases between. Germline CDR1 and CDR2: MGHRA and YSYEKL. The CDR3 sequence: CASSPTVSGNSPLHF. In DNA, the CDR3 is TGCGCCAGCAGCCCCACTGTCTCGGGGAATTCACCCCTCCACTTT.

The genes are TRBV21-1 and TRBJ1-1; the DNA was not used to check the table's D call, TRBD1. TRBV21-1 is annotated as a pseudogene. The CDR3 is made up of 14 amino acids. CDR3 loop: CATGGQGTNTEAFF. CDR3 coding DNA: TGTGCCACCGGCGGACAGGGGACGAACACTGAAGCTTTCTTT.

The rearrangement links TRBV29-1 to TRBJ2-5; either TRBD1 or TRBD2 may fit D (5 bases each). The CDR3 totals 12 residues. Germline V gene lookup returns CDR1 SQVTM and CDR2 ANQGSEA. Trimming left V 8 bases short and J 5 bases short, with 15 bases between. The CDR3 spells CSSGRSVETQYF. The CDR3 DNA reads as TGCAGCTCGGGACGATCAGTGGAGACCCAGTACTTC.